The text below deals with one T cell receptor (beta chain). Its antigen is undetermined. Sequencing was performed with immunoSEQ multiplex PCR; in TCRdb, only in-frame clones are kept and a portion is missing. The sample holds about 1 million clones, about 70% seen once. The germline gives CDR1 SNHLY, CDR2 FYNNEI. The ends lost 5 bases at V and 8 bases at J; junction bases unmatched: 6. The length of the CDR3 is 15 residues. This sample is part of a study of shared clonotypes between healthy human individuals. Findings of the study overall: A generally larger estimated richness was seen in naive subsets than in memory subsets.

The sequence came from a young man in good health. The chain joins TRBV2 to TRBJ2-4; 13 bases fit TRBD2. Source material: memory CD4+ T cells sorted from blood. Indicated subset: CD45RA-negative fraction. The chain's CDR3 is CASSRLAGGPDIQYF. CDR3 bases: TGTGCCAGCAGTAGACTAGCGGGAGGCCCGGACATTCAGTACTTC.